Listed here is a single T cell receptor beta chain. The data originate from a study of shared T cell receptors in the human thymus. The protocol was immunoSEQ multiplex PCR, while the TCRdb copy is restricted to in-frame clones and leaves out a portion. The sample carries just under 550,000 clones, more than 75% recorded once. The germline gives CDR1 MNHEY, CDR2 SVGAGI. The CDR3 extends over 16 amino acids. Germline trimming cut 0 bases from V and 3 bases from J; bases unmatched to any gene: 4. This sample also belongs to another study, concerning human thymus T cells. That work states: The donor group consisted of healthy Finnish infants who were having corrective surgery for congenital heart defects. Resected material from corrective heart surgery provided the thymus tissue analysed. Thymic as well as blood repertoires seemed to favor certain V and J genes unevenly. Unrelated people showed highly overlapping thymic repertoires, related research reported.

Sequencing used thymocytes. The clonotype originates from a boy under three years old with a congenital heart defect. This chain uses TRBV6-5 with TRBJ2-7, with 11 bases matching TRBD1. The CDR3 DNA reads as TGTGCCAGCAGTTACTCGCCGGGACAGGGGGTCTACGAGCAGTACTTC. Translated, it gives CASSYSPGQGVYEQYF.